Detailed here is one TCR beta chain. The sample belongs to a study of T cell responses to AZD1222 COVID-19 vaccine. Libraries were prepared by immunoSEQ multiplex PCR; TCRdb keeps only in-frame clonotypes and omits some of them. Of around 130,000 clones listed, 85% to 95% were seen once; the top ten hold around 5.9%. V shed 5 bases, J shed 4 bases, and the junction held 13 bases outside the gene matches. This CDR3 spans 16 amino acids. Looked up from germline, CDR1 is SEHNR and CDR2 is FQNEAQ (reference sequence). The sequence derives from an adult in good health. The gene calls are TRBV7-9 and TRBJ1-1; 7 bases are shared with TRBD1. This sample comprised peripheral blood, obtained on day 0 of AZD1222 vaccination. Written as DNA, the CDR3 is TGTGCCAGCAGCCTCTGGGGAGGGGGCAAGGTCACTGAAGCTTTCTTT. It is translated as CASSLWGGGKVTEAFF.